The 15 T cell receptor beta chains below were found in one sample sequenced in a study of response to subunit inactivated influenza vaccine. TCRdb reanalysed the RT-PCR reads using MiXCR and keeps one entry per CDR3 protein. The table has 500,000 to 700,000 distinct CDR3 sequences, 20% to 25% seen once. These sequences were also reported in another study, on T cells expressing NK-cell markers. According to that study: In generating TCR beta cDNA, 5'RACE template switching with UMIs was used.

The sequences come from CD4+ T cells sorted from PBMCs, collected about 11 days after vaccination. These receptors all stem from a man aged 50 to 60 who received an inactivated influenza vaccine.

A few counts support this clonotype. The chain has TRBV20-1 and TRBJ2-2; 7 bases agree with TRBD1. V lost 6 bases and J lost 7; bases outside the gene matches: 11. Germline lookup yields CDR1 DFQATT and CDR2 SNEGSKA (reference sequence). CDR3 length: 14 residues. CDR3 DNA sequence: TGCAGTGCCCAGGCACAGGGGCGGAACGGGGAGCTGTTTTTT. As protein: CSAQAQGRNGELFF.

This clonotype was counted between two and nine times. This chain links TRBV5-1 with TRBJ2-7; 9 bases map to TRBD2. Per the germline V gene, CDR1 is SGHRS and CDR2 is YFSETQ. The CDR3 sequence is 16 residues long. Trimming at V came to 5 bases and at J to 7 bases, leaving 16 bases not matched to a gene. The CDR3 region is CASRPSGVAGVREQYF. The CDR3, as DNA: TGCGCCAGCAGGCCATCCGGGGTAGCGGGAGTACGGGAGCAGTACTTC.

This clonotype was seen a few times. This chain links TRBV29-1 with TRBJ1-4, with D possibly TRBD1 on 5 matching bases. The ends were cut back, 6 bases at V and 3 bases at J, with 11 bases in the middle. In germline, CDR1 is SQVTM, CDR2 ANQGSEA. There are 13 residues in the CDR3. CDR3 loop: CSVQGGPNEKLFF. CDR3 bases: TGCAGCGTCCAGGGCGGCCCTAATGAAAAACTGTTTTTT.

The chain recombines TRBV19 with TRBJ2-6, with D maybe TRBD1 (6 bases). The CDR3 spans 14 residues. The ends were cut back, 5 bases at V and 6 bases at J, with 11 bases in the middle. The germline gives CDR1 LNHDA, CDR2 SQIVND (reference sequence). CDR3 amino acids: CASSDHREANVLTF. CDR3 coding DNA: TGTGCCAGTAGTGACCACAGGGAGGCCAACGTCCTGACTTTC. Complete variable domain (other parts from reference TRBV19 and TRBJ2-6): DGGITQSPKYLFRKEGQNVTLSCEQNLNHDAMYWYRQDPGQGLRLIYYSQIVNDFQKGDIAEGYSVSREKKESFPLTVTSAQKNPTAFYLCASSDHREANVLTFGAGSRLTVL.

This clonotype was detected many times. The V and J genes are TRBV29-1 and TRBJ2-1; D gene unclear. This CDR3 comprises 15 residues. The germline V and J ends were trimmed by 3 bases and 0 bases, with 12 bases remaining between them. Germline CDR1 and CDR2: SQVTM and ANQGSEA. The chain's CDR3 is CSVEGTLSSYNEQFF. The CDR3 DNA follows: TGCAGCGTTGAGGGAACCCTAAGCTCCTACAATGAGCAGTTCTTC.

The CDR3 protein is CASRGASWDEQFF. CDR3 DNA: TGTGCCAGCAGGGGGGCCTCATGGGATGAGCAGTTCTTC. The chain is built from TRBV6-1 and TRBJ2-1; D may be TRBD1 (6 bases). Germline CDR1 reads MNHNS; CDR2 reads SASEGT. The CDR3 covers 13 residues. Trimming stripped 6 bases from V and 8 bases from J, with 14 bases between.

This chain joins TRBV11-1 and TRBJ1-2, with TRBD1 identical over 10 bases. The junction had 4 bases not matched to a gene; V was cut back by 5 bases and J by 4 bases. The V gene's germline CDR1 is SGHAT and CDR2 FQDESV (reference sequence). The CDR3 consists of 14 residues. The CDR3 reads CASSRTGGTYGYTF. CDR3 DNA sequence: TGTGCCAGCAGCCGGACAGGGGGAACCTATGGCTACACCTTC.

The chain joins TRBV20-1 to TRBJ2-5, with 14 nucleotides matching TRBD2. The germline gives CDR1 DFQATT, CDR2 SNEGSKA (reference sequence). The CDR3 loop spans 16 amino acids. V dropped 3 bases and J dropped 5; count of bases not matched to a gene: 8. CDR3 in DNA: TGCAGTGCTAGGAAGGGACTAGCGGGAGCGGCGGAGACCCAGTACTTC. Translated: CSARKGLAGAAETQYF.

The chain combines TRBV7-9 with TRBJ1-6; 7 positions agree with TRBD1. CDR3 size: 15 residues. Germline CDR1 reads SEHNR; CDR2 reads FQNEAQ (reference sequence). V shed 1 base and J 11 bases; nucleotides not matched to a gene: 8. The CDR3 region is CASSLEGQGGTPLHF. The CDR3 DNA reads as TGTGCCAGCAGCTTAGAAGGCCAGGGGGGAACACCCCTCCACTTT.

The genes are TRBV29-1 and TRBJ1-1; D possibly corresponds to TRBD1 (5 bases). Germline-derived CDR1 and CDR2 are SQVTM and ANQGSEA. CDR3 length: 14 residues. V lost 0 bases and J lost 6, with 14 bases in between. CDR3 region: CSVEDSGGGAEAFF. CDR3 nucleotides: TGCAGCGTTGAAGACTCGGGGGGAGGGGCTGAAGCTTTCTTT.

The rearrangement joins TRBV5-4 to TRBJ2-5, with D possibly being TRBD1 (6 bases). CDR1 is SGHNT, CDR2 YYREEE, per germline (reference sequence). The ends were cut back, 0 bases at V and 1 base at J, with 10 bases in the middle. The length of the CDR3 is 15 residues. CDR3 DNA sequence: TGTGCCAGCAGCTTGGCCGGCAGGGGCCAAGAGACCCAGTACTTC. It yields the protein CASSLAGRGQETQYF.

This clonotype was counted at least ten times. The chain recombines TRBV10-3 with TRBJ1-5; 10 bases map to TRBD1. This CDR3 region has 13 residues. V lost 9 bases and J lost 3; bases outside the gene matches: 2. Germline CDR1 reads ENHRY; CDR2 reads SYGVKD. The CDR3 nucleotides read TGTGCCATTGGACAGGGGGACAATCAGCCCCAGCATTTT. Translated, it gives CAIGQGDNQPQHF.

This clonotype was seen a few times. The V call is TRBV29-1, the J call TRBJ2-3, with 8 bases aligning to TRBD2. CDR3 length equals 13 residues. V lost 4 bases to trimming and J lost 7 bases; unmatched junction nucleotides: 7. Germline lookup yields CDR1 SQVTM and CDR2 ANQGSEA. CDR3 loop: CSVAGRAFNTQYF. CDR3 sequence (DNA): TGCAGCGTTGCCGGGAGGGCCTTCAATACGCAGTATTTT.

The V call is TRBV3-1, the J call TRBJ2-1, with TRBD2 matching 8 bases. J lost 0 bases, V lost 4 bases, and 8 bases had no gene match. The germline CDR1 and CDR2 sequences are LGHDT and YNNKEL (reference sequence). The CDR3 is 17 amino acids. The CDR3: CASSPQLADSSYNEQFF. CDR3 in DNA: TGTGCCAGCAGCCCCCAACTAGCGGATAGCTCCTACAATGAGCAGTTCTTC.

The V call is TRBV5-1, the J call TRBJ2-3; 8 bases are shared with TRBD1. Germline V CDR1 and CDR2: SGHRS, YFSETQ. The CDR3 has 15 amino acids. Trimming at V came to 3 bases and at J to 4 bases, leaving 7 bases not matched to a gene. The CDR3 coding sequence is TGCGCCAGCAGCTCGGACAGGGTTCGCGCAGATACGCAGTATTTT. Its protein is CASSSDRVRADTQYF. The full variable domain, in which reference TRBV5-1 and TRBJ2-3 provide the parts outside the CDR3, is KAGVTQTPRYLIKTRGQQVTLSCSPISGHRSVSWYQQTPGQGLQFLFEYFSETQRNKGNFPGRFSGRQFSNSRSEMNVSTLELGDSALYLCASSSDRVRADTQYFGPGTRLTVL.